These 7 T cell receptor beta chains originate from one sample sequenced in a study of shared clonotypes between healthy human individuals. Terminally differentiated effector memory CD45RA+ cells were left out of the naive CD8 fraction, which was CD45RO-negative and positively selected for CCR7. Sequencing was performed with immunoSEQ multiplex PCR; in TCRdb, only in-frame clones are kept and a portion is missing. The table records some 2 million clones, around 96% of them present only once. Source material: naive CD8+ T cells sorted from blood. All receptors come from a young man in good health.

The V call is TRBV28, the J call TRBJ1-1, with TRBD1 as a possible D gene (5 bases). Trimming removed 4 bases from V and 8 bases from J, with 17 bases in between. The CDR3 has 14 residues. Germline values: CDR1 MDHEN, CDR2 SYDVKM. The CDR3, as DNA: TGTGCCAGCAGTTGGAGGGGCGTTTCCGTAGAAGCTTTCTTT. Its protein product is CASSWRGVSVEAFF. Using reference TRBV28 and TRBJ1-1 for the parts outside the CDR3, the full variable domain is DVKVTQSSRYLVKRTGEKVFLECVQDMDHENMFWYRQDPGLGLRLIYFSYDVKMKEKGDIPEGYSVSREKKERFSLILESASTNQTSMYLCASSWRGVSVEAFFGQGTRLTVV.

The chain employs TRBV30 and TRBJ2-5; 15 positions match TRBD2. CDR1 and CDR2 from the germline V gene are GTSNPN and SVGIG (reference sequence). The CDR3 covers 18 residues. Losses at the gene ends were 4 bases for V and 5 bases for J; bases not matched to a gene: 14. The CDR3 sequence: CAWTGTAGLAGGWETQYF. The CDR3 DNA follows: TGTGCCTGGACCGGGACGGCGGGACTAGCGGGAGGATGGGAGACCCAGTACTTC.

This rearrangement joins TRBV7-2 to TRBJ1-2, with a weak D call TRBD1 (6 bases). The germline V gene encodes CDR1 SGHTA and CDR2 FQGNSA. The CDR3 spans 13 residues. The V end was cut by 1 base, the J end by 8 bases, with 11 bases between. The CDR3 nucleotides are TGTGCCAGCAGCTTAGGAGCCGGGGGCGGCTACACCTTC. Protein: CASSLGAGGGYTF.

In this sample, this clone turned up once. This rearrangement joins TRBV11-1 to TRBJ2-7; no definite D call. This CDR3 is built from 14 residues. The V gene's germline CDR1 is SGHAT and CDR2 FQDESV (reference sequence). The V and J ends lost 3 bases and 6 bases respectively, with 15 bases between them. CDR3: CASSFMAGQREQYF. Here the CDR3 DNA reads TGTGCCAGCAGCTTCATGGCCGGGCAGCGCGAGCAGTACTTC.

The rearrangement joins TRBV28 to TRBJ1-1; D possibly corresponds to TRBD1 (6 bases). CDR3 size: 13 residues. Trimming cost V 2 bases and J 8 bases, with 12 bases left between them. Germline CDR1 and CDR2: MDHEN and SYDVKM. CDR3 sequence: CASSLGEGEEAFF. CDR3 in DNA: TGTGCCAGCAGTTTAGGGGAGGGGGAAGAAGCTTTCTTT.

In this sample, this clone turned up once. The chain is built from TRBV6-6 and TRBJ2-3; 8 bases are shared with TRBD2. V shed 2 bases, J shed 6 bases, and the junction held 7 bases outside the gene matches. This CDR3 is built from 15 residues. Germline assignment: CDR1 MNHNY and CDR2 SVGAGI (reference sequence). The CDR3 DNA is TGTGCCAGCAGTTACGGGGCGGGAGGAAGGGATACGCAGTATTTT. Protein: CASSYGAGGRDTQYF.

The chain is built from TRBV5-4 and TRBJ2-7; D is perhaps TRBD2 (7 bases). Germline CDR1 and CDR2: SGHNT and YYREEE (reference sequence). This CDR3 comprises 16 residues. V lost 0 bases, J lost 4 bases, and 17 bases lay in between. The CDR3 nucleotides are TGTGCCAGCAGCTTGGGTTCGCCACAGGGAGGGTACGAGCAGTACTTC. Residues: CASSLGSPQGGYEQYF.